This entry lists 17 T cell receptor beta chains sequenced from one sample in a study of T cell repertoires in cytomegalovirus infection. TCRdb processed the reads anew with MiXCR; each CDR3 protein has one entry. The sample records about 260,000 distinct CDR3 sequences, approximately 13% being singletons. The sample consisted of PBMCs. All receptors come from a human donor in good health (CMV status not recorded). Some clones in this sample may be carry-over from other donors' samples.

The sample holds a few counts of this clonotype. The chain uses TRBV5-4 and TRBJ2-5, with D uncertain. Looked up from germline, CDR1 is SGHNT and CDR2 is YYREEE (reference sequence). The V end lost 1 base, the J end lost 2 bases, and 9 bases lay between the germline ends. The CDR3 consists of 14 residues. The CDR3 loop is CASSLIGSQETQYF. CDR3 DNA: TGTGCCAGCAGCTTGATTGGGTCTCAAGAGACCCAGTACTTC.

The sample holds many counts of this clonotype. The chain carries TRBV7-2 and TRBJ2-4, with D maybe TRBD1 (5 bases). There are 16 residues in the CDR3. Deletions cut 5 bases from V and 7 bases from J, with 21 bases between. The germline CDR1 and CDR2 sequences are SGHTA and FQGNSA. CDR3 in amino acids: CASSTSLGPKGNIQYF. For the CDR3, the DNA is TGTGCCAGCAGCACCTCTTTGGGGCCAAAAGGGAACATTCAGTACTTC.

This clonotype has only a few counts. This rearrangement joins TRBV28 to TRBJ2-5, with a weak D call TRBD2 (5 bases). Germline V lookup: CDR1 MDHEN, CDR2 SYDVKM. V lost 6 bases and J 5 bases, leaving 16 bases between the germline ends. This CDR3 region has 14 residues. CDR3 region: CASRSPLAGETQYF. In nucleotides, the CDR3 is TGTGCCAGCAGAAGCCCATTGGCGGGCGAGACCCAGTACTTC.

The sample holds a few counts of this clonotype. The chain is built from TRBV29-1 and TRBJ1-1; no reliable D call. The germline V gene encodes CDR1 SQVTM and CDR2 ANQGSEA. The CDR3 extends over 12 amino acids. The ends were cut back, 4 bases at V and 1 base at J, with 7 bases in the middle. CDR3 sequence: CSVVWGNTEAFF. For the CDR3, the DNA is TGCAGCGTTGTTTGGGGGAACACTGAAGCTTTCTTT.

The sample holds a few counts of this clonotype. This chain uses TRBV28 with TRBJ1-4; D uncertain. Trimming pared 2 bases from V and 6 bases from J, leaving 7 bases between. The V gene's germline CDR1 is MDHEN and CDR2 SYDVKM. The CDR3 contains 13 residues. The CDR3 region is CASSLQRDEKLFF. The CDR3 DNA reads TGTGCCAGCAGTTTACAGAGGGATGAAAAACTGTTTTTT.

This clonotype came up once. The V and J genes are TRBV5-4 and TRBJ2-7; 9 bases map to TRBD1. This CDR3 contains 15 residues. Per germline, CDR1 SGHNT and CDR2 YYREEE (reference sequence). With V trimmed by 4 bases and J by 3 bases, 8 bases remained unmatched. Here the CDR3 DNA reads TGTGCCAGCAGCGCTCCGGGACAGGGCCACTACGAGCAGTACTTC. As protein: CASSAPGQGHYEQYF.

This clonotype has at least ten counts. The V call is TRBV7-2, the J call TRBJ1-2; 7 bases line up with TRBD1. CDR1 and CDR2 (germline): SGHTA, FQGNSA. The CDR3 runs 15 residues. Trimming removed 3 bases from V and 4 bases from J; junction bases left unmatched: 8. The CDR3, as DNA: TGTGCCAGCAGCTTCGCGACAGGGCAGGGCTATGGCTACACCTTC. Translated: CASSFATGQGYGYTF.

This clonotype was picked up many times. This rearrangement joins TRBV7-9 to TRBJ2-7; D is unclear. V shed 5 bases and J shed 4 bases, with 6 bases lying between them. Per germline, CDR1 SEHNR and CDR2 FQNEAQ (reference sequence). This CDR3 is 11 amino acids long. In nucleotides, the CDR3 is TGTGCCAGCAGCGCCTGGTACGAGCAGTACTTC. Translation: CASSAWYEQYF.

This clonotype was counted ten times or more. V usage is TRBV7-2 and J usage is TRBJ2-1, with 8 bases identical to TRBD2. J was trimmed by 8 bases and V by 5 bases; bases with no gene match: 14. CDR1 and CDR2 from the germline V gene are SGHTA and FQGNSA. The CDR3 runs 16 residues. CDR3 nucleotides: TGTGCCAGCAGCCTCACGGTTTGGCGGGGGGCAGATGAGCAGTTCTTC. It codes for CASSLTVWRGADEQFF.

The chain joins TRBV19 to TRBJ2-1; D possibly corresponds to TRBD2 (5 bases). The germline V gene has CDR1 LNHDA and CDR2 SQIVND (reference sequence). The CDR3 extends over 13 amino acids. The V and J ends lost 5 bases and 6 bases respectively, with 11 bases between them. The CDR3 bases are TGTGCCAGTAGTTTACTAGGATTCAATGAGCAGTTCTTC. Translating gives CASSLLGFNEQFF.

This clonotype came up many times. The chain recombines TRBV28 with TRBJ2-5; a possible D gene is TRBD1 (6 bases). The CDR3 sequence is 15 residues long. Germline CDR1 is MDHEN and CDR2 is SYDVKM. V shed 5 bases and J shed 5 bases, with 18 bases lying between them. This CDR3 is CASSGQTTLTETQYF. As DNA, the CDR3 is TGTGCCAGCAGTGGACAGACAACTTTGACTGAGACCCAGTACTTC.

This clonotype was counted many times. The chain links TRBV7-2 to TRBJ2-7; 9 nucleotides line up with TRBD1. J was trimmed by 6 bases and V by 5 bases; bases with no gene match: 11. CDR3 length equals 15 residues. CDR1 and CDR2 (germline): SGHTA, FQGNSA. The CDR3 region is CASSQRTGDGLEQYF. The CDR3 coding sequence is TGTGCCAGCAGCCAAAGGACAGGGGACGGTCTCGAGCAGTACTTC.

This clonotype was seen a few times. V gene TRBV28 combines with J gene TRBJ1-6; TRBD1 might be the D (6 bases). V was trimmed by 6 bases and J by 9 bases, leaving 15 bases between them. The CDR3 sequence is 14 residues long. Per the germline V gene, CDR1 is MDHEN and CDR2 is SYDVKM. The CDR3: CASRLQGRSSPLHF. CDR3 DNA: TGTGCCAGCAGGTTACAGGGAAGGAGTTCACCCCTCCACTTT.

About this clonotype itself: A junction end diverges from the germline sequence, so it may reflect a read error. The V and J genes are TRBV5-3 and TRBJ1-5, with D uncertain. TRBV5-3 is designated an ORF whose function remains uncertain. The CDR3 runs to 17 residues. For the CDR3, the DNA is TGTGCCAGCAGCTTGGAATCCCCCCATCATAGCAATCAGCCCCAGCATTTT. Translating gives CASSLESPHHSNQPQHF.

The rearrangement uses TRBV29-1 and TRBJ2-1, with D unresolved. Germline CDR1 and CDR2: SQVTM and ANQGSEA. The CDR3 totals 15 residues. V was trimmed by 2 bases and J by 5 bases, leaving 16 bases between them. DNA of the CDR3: TGCAGCGTTGAAACTATACTGGCGGAAGACAATGAGCAGTTCTTC. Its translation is CSVETILAEDNEQFF.

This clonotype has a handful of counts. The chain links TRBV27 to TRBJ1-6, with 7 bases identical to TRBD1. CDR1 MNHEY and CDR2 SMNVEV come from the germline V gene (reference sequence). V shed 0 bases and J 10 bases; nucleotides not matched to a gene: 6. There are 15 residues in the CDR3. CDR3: CASSLSGRGTSPLHF. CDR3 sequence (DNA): TGTGCCAGCAGTTTATCGGGCAGGGGGACCTCACCCCTCCACTTT.

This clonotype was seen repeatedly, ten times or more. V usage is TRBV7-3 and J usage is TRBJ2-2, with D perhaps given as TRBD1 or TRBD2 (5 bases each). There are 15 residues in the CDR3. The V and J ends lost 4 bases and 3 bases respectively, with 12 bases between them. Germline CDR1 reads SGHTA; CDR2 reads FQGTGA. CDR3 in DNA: TGTGCCAGCAGCTCCCGGGACGGGTACACCGGGGAGCTGTTTTTT. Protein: CASSSRDGYTGELFF.